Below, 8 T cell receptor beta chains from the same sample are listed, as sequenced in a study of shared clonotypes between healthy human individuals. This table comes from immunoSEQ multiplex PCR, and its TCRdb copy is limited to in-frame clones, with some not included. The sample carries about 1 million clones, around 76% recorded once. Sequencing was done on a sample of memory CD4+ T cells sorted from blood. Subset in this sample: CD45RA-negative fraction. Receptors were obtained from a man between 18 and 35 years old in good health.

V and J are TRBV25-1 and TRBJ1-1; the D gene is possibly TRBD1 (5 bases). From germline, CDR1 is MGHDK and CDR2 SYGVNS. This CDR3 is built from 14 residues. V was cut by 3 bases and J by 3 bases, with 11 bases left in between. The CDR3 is CASSDNRWDTEAFF. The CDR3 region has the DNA TGTGCCAGCAGTGACAACAGGTGGGACACTGAAGCTTTCTTT.

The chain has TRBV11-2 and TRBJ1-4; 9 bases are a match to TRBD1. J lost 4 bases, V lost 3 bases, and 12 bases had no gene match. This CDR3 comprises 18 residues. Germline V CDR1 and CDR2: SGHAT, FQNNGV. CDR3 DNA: TGTGCCAGCAGCTTCCGGCGAGTCGGACAGGGGTTTAATGAAAAACTGTTTTTT. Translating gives CASSFRRVGQGFNEKLFF.

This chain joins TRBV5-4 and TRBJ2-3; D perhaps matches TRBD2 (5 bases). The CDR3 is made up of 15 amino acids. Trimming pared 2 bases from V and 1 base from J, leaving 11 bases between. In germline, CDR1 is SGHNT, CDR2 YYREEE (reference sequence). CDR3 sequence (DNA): TGTGCCAGCAGCTTACGACTACGGGGCACAGATACGCAGTATTTT. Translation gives CASSLRLRGTDTQYF.

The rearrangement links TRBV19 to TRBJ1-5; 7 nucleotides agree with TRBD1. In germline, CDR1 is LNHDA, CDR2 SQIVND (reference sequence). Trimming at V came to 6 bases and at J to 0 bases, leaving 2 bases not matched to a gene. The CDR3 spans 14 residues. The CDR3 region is CASRQGSSNQPQHF. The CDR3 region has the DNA TGTGCCAGTAGACAGGGGAGTAGCAATCAGCCCCAGCATTTT.

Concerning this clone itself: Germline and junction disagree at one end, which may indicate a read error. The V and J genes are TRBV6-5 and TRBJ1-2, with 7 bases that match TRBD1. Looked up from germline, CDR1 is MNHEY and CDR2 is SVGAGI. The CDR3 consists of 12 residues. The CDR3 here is CASSDSRQGLTF. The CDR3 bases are TGTGCCAGCAGTGACTCCCGACAGGGCCTCACCTTC.

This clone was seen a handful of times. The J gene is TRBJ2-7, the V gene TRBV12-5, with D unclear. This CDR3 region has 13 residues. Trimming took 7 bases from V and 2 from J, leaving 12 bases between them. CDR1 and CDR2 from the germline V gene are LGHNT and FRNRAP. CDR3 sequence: CASATLPTYEQYF. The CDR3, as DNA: TGTGCTAGTGCTACCCTACCCACCTACGAGCAGTACTTC.

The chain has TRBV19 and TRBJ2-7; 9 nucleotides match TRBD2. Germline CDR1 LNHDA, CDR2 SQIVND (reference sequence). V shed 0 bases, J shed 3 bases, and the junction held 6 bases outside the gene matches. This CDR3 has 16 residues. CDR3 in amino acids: CASSIDRAGGLYEQYF. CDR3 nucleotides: TGTGCCAGTAGTATAGATCGAGCGGGAGGACTCTACGAGCAGTACTTC.

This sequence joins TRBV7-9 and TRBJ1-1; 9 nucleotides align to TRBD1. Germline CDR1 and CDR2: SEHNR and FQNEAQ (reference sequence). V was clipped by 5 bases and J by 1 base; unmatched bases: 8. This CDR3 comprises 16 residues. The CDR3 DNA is TGTGCCAGCAGCCGGAGTCCGACAGGGGGGAACACTGAAGCTTTCTTT. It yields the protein CASSRSPTGGNTEAFF.